This TCR beta chain was sequenced in a study of CD8+ T cells in alopecia areata. The treatment was: oral pan-JAK inhibitor, 5-10 mg twice daily. It was from alopecia areata patients that lesional scalp punch biopsies and peripheral blood were collected. Notes on the study in general: Administration of tofacitinib significantly diminished scalp clonality and expanded CD8+ clones within the top 100. Many expanded lesional clones remained in scalp and blood on tofacitinib.

cDNA prepared by RNA extraction and subsequent reverse transcription served as the template for sequencing. Generated by immunoSEQ multiplex PCR, the TCRdb table keeps only in-frame clones and is missing some. The sample has 190,000 or so clones, roughly 61% seen once. Comment on this clone: The antigen remains unidentified.

Germline values: CDR1 LGHNA, CDR2 YNFKEQ. Trimming removed 0 bases at V and 0 bases at J, with 6 bases between. The CDR3 runs to 14 residues. The sequence derives from a human donor with alopecia areata. The material was CD8+ T cells sorted from blood, obtained at week 24, from a patient treated with tofacitinib. This chain connects TRBV4-2 to TRBJ2-7, with D unresolved. The CDR3 DNA follows: TGTGCCAGCAGCCAAGAACGCAGCTCCTACGAGCAGTACTTC. Protein product: CASSQERSSYEQYF.